This T cell receptor (beta chain) is drawn from a study of T cells after yellow fever vaccination. TCR cDNA was made by 5'RACE template switching, adding a universal primer site and UMIs. TCRdb called the 5' RACE reads again in MiXCR, with one record for every CDR3 protein. The repertoire includes 500,000 to 550,000 distinct CDR3 sequences, 21% of them detected once, and less than 20% sits in the top ten. The germline V gene has CDR1 DFQATT and CDR2 SNEGSKA (reference sequence). The CDR3 runs 14 residues. V trimming: 5 bases; J trimming: 5 bases; junction bases outside the gene matches: 11. The sequence was obtained from a man aged 18 to 30 who received the YFV17D yellow fever vaccine. The V gene is TRBV20-1, the J gene TRBJ2-5; TRBD2 aligns across 7 bases. The specimen comprised PBMCs, sampled 20 to 25 days after the first yellow fever vaccination. The chain's CDR3 is CSALSGRAWETQYF. The CDR3 DNA is TGCAGTGCTCTTAGCGGGCGGGCATGGGAGACCCAGTACTTC.